These 19 T cell receptor beta chains were all obtained from the same sample, sequenced in a study of cytomegalovirus exposure and HLA in healthy donors. PCR employed 60 Vbeta and 13 Jbeta primers. Here immunoSEQ multiplex PCR was the method, and the copy in TCRdb shows in-frame clones only, minus some. The data contain around 140,000 clones, 82% of them seen just once; the ten biggest clones take up 2% to 3%. Sequenced sample: PBMCs. Source of these receptors: a male donor in good health and CMV-seronegative.

The chain carries TRBV14 and TRBJ1-2, with TRBD1 matching 9 bases. V lost 4 bases, J lost 8 bases, and 5 bases stayed unmatched. Per germline, CDR1 SGHDN and CDR2 FVKESK. The CDR3 runs 13 residues. The CDR3 coding sequence is TGTGCCAGCAGCCCGGACAGGGGAAGCGGCTACACCTTC. Protein: CASSPDRGSGYTF. The full variable domain, in which reference TRBV14 and TRBJ1-2 provide the parts outside the CDR3, is EAGVTQFPSHSVIEKGQTVTLRCDPISGHDNLYWYRRVMGKEIKFLLHFVKESKQDESGMPNNRFLAERTGGTYSTLKVQPAELEDSGVYFCASSPDRGSGYTFGSGTRLTVV.

CDR3 sequence (DNA): TGTGCCAGCAGCCCCACCCAGGGGGAGCAGTACTTC. As protein: CASSPTQGEQYF. The rearrangement joins TRBV9 to TRBJ2-7; perhaps TRBD1 as D (6 bases). In germline, CDR1 is SGDLS, CDR2 YYNGEE. There are 12 residues in the CDR3. The V end was cut by 4 bases, the J end by 7 bases, with 12 bases between.

V and J are TRBV6-4 and TRBJ2-1; TRBD2 is a possible D gene (5 bases). The germline gives CDR1 MRHNA, CDR2 SNTAGT. The CDR3 contains 13 residues. Trimming left V 2 bases short and J 9 bases short, with 11 bases between. CDR3 nucleotide sequence: TGTGCCAGCAGTGACCCGAACGCGGGTGAGCAGTTCTTC. Protein sequence: CASSDPNAGEQFF.

The chain couples TRBV5-6 to TRBJ2-3, with 9 bases matching TRBD2. The V gene's germline CDR1 is SGHDT and CDR2 YYEEEE. CDR3 length: 17 residues. V lost 0 bases and J lost 6; bases outside the gene matches: 11. The CDR3 DNA reads as TGTGCCAGCAGCTTGGCCGGCCCTAGCGGGATCCTTGATACGCAGTATTTT. It codes for CASSLAGPSGILDTQYF.

This sequence joins TRBV9 and TRBJ2-1; 8 nucleotides agree with TRBD2. V trimming: 0 bases; J trimming: 10 bases; junction bases outside the gene matches: 9. This CDR3 spans 15 amino acids. CDR1 and CDR2 from the germline V gene are SGDLS and YYNGEE. CDR3 amino acids: CASSVASGGPREQFF. CDR3 bases: TGTGCCAGCAGCGTAGCTTCGGGAGGGCCGCGGGAGCAGTTCTTC.

The CDR3 protein is CASSMGSGFETQYF. DNA of the CDR3: TGTGCCAGTAGTATGGGGTCAGGGTTCGAGACCCAGTACTTC. The genes are TRBV19 and TRBJ2-5; D is perhaps TRBD1 (5 bases). The CDR3 length is 14 residues. CDR1 and CDR2 (germline): LNHDA, SQIVND (reference sequence). Trimming took off 3 bases at V and 5 bases at J, with 13 bases between the two ends.

This chain connects TRBV6-1 to TRBJ1-3; TRBD1 aligns across 9 bases. This CDR3 comprises 14 residues. The germline V gene has CDR1 MNHNS and CDR2 SASEGT. Trimming at V came to 7 bases and at J to 7 bases, leaving 8 bases not matched to a gene. The CDR3 sequence: CASNTGQGFNTIYF. CDR3 sequence (DNA): TGTGCCAGCAACACGGGACAGGGATTCAACACCATATATTTT.

Here the CDR3 DNA reads TGTGCCAGCAGCTCCCTAACAGGGTATGCTTTCGGAGCTTTCTTT. The encoded protein is CASSSLTGYAFGAFF. This chain uses TRBV28 with TRBJ1-1; perhaps TRBD1 as D (6 bases). This CDR3 has 15 amino acids. Trimming removed 6 bases from V and 10 bases from J, with 24 bases in between. Germline V lookup: CDR1 MDHEN, CDR2 SYDVKM.

This clone was observed a handful of times. The chain is built from TRBV9 and TRBJ2-1; 10 bases map to TRBD2. Per the germline V gene, CDR1 is SGDLS and CDR2 is YYNGEE. J was trimmed by 9 bases and V by 4 bases; bases with no gene match: 13. This CDR3 is built from 16 residues. The CDR3 loop is CASSTSAGGPVGEQFF. In DNA form, the CDR3 reads TGTGCCAGCAGCACCTCAGCGGGAGGGCCTGTGGGTGAGCAGTTCTTC.

The chain has TRBV9 and TRBJ2-2; D may be TRBD1 (5 bases). Trimming pared 4 bases from V and 7 bases from J, leaving 11 bases between. This CDR3 spans 13 amino acids. Germline loops: CDR1 SGDLS, CDR2 YYNGEE. The CDR3 nucleotides are TGTGCCAGCAGCATCGGACACGGCGGGGAGCTGTTTTTT. Its protein product is CASSIGHGGELFF.

V and J are TRBV18 and TRBJ2-7; D remains ambiguous. The CDR3 spans 13 residues. Trimming removed 2 bases from V and 4 bases from J, with 9 bases in between. The germline CDR1 and CDR2 sequences are KGHSH and LQKENI. The CDR3 sequence is CASSPSTIYEQYF. In nucleotides, the CDR3 is TGTGCCAGCTCACCAAGCACGATTTACGAGCAGTACTTC. The whole variable domain, filled in from reference TRBV18 and TRBJ2-7, reads NAGVMQNPRHLVRRRGQEARLRCSPMKGHSHVYWYRQLPEEGLKFMVYLQKENIIDESGMPKERFSAEFPKEGPSILRIQQVVRGDSAAYFCASSPSTIYEQYFGPGTRLTVT.

The V call is TRBV7-9, the J call TRBJ2-1; D is unresolved. The CDR3 totals 11 residues. V was shortened by 1 base and J by 8 bases, with 3 bases between the two germline ends. Germline CDR1 is SEHNR and CDR2 is FQNEAQ (reference sequence). CDR3 nucleotides: TGTGCCAGCAGCTTAGTAGATGAGCAGTTCTTC. As protein: CASSLVDEQFF.

This chain links TRBV2 with TRBJ1-5; a possible D gene is TRBD1 (6 bases). The CDR3 has 13 amino acids. The V gene lost 6 bases and the J gene lost 3 bases, with 9 bases spanning the gap. Per germline, CDR1 SNHLY and CDR2 FYNNEI. This chain's CDR3 is CASSRDTNQPQHF. The CDR3 nucleotides are TGTGCCAGCAGCAGGGACACCAATCAGCCCCAGCATTTT.

This clone was found a few times. V gene TRBV7-3 combines with J gene TRBJ2-3; the D gene is possibly TRBD2 (7 bases). The CDR3 is 21 residues long. Trimming stripped 0 bases from V and 3 bases from J, with 28 bases between. CDR1 and CDR2 from the germline V gene are SGHTA and FQGTGA. The CDR3, as DNA: TGTGCCAGCAGCTTAACGGGGGCGGGAGCGCACACGGGAGACATTACAGATACGCAGTATTTT. Translating it yields CASSLTGAGAHTGDITDTQYF. Combining the CDR3 with reference TRBV7-3 and TRBJ2-3 gives the whole variable domain GAGVSQTPSNKVTEKGKYVELRCDPISGHTALYWYRQSLGQGPEFLIYFQGTGAADDSGLPNDRFFAVRPEGSVSTLKIQRTERGDSAVYLCASSLTGAGAHTGDITDTQYFGPGTRLTVL.

This rearrangement joins TRBV7-8 to TRBJ1-4; D might be TRBD1 (6 bases). Looked up from germline, CDR1 is SGHVS and CDR2 is FQNEAQ. This CDR3 region has 16 residues. The V and J ends lost 7 bases and 12 bases respectively, with 27 bases between them. This CDR3 reads CASTTQHRDRGLELFF. In DNA, the CDR3 is TGTGCCAGCACGACCCAGCACAGGGATCGTGGTCTCGAACTGTTTTTT.

V gene TRBV4-1 combines with J gene TRBJ2-5; D is possibly TRBD1 (6 bases). This CDR3 spans 16 amino acids. V was clipped by 0 bases and J by 5 bases, with 16 bases between them. Per the germline V gene, CDR1 is MGHRA and CDR2 is YSYEKL. The CDR3 reads CASSQDRDQGWETQYF. CDR3 DNA sequence: TGCGCCAGCAGCCAAGATCGTGACCAGGGGTGGGAGACCCAGTACTTC.

V and J are TRBV4-3 and TRBJ2-7; D may be TRBD2 (7 bases). CDR1 LGHNA and CDR2 YSLEER come from the germline V gene. Trimming left V 3 bases short and J 0 bases short, with 12 bases between. The CDR3 length is 15 residues. Here the CDR3 reads CASSQGGDNSYEQYF. CDR3 bases: TGCGCCAGCAGCCAGGGGGGGGACAACTCCTACGAGCAGTACTTC.

This sequence joins TRBV5-1 and TRBJ2-1; TRBD2 agrees at 12 bases. The CDR3 runs to 14 residues. Germline-derived CDR1 and CDR2 are SGHRS and YFSETQ. V lost 4 bases, J lost 8 bases, and 4 bases stayed unmatched. The CDR3 DNA reads TGCGCCAGCAGCCGGACTAGCGGGGATTATGAGCAGTTCTTC. This encodes CASSRTSGDYEQFF.

CDR3 in DNA: TGTGCCTGGGGGCGTACAGGGGTAGGGGAGCTGTTTTTT. This gives the protein CAWGRTGVGELFF. The genes are TRBV30 and TRBJ2-2, with 7 bases aligning to TRBD1. CDR3 size: 13 residues. Germline values: CDR1 GTSNPN, CDR2 SVGIG (reference sequence). V shed 5 bases and J 8 bases; nucleotides not matched to a gene: 8.